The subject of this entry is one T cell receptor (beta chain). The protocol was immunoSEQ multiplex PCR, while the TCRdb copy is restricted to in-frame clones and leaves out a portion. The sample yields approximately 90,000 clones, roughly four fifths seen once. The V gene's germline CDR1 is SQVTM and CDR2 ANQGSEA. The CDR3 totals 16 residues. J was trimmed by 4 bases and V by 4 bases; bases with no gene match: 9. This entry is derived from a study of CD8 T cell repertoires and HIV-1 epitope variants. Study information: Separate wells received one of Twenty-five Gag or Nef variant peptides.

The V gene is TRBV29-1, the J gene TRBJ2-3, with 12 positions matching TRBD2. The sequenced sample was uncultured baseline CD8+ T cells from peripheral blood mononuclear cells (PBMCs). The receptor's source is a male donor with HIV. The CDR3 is CSVVWPSGRGSDTQYF. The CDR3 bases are TGCAGCGTTGTATGGCCTAGCGGGAGGGGGTCAGATACGCAGTATTTT.